This T cell receptor (beta chain) was found in a study of naive and memory T cell subsets. Study outcomes and limitations: Possibly reflecting memory cells re-expressing CD45RA, a few larger clonotypes occurred in naive repertoires, especially CD8.

The V end lost 2 bases, the J end lost 0 bases, and 10 bases lay between the germline ends. CDR3 length equals 16 residues. Germline values: CDR1 ENHRY, CDR2 SYGVKD. On this clonotype itself: Its target is unknown.

Two oligonucleotides, mixed equimolar, formed the beta constant-region primer covering TRBC1 and TRBC2. Nested alpha and beta constant-region primers with the SP2 primer drove four PCR rounds on ligated cDNA. Via MiXCR, TCRdb re-called the UMI-ligation and nested PCR reads, giving one row per CDR3 protein. The table records approximately 140,000 distinct CDR3 sequences, under 25% of them present only once. The receptor's source is a human donor in good health. Sequencing input: naive CD8+ T cells from blood. The rearrangement links TRBV10-3 to TRBJ2-2; D gene unclear. The DNA of the CDR3 is TGTGCCATCAGTGAGGTAGGCACGACGAACACCGGGGAGCTGTTTTTT. Translated, it gives CAISEVGTTNTGELFF.